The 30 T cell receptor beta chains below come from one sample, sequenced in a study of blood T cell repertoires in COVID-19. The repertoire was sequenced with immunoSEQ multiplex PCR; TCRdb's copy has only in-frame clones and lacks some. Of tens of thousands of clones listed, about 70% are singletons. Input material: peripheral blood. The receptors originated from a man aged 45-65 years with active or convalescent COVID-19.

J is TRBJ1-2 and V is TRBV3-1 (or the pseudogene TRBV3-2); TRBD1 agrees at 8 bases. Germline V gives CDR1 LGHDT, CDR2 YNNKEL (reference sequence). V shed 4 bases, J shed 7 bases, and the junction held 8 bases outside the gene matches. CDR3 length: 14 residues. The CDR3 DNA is TGTGCCAGCAGCCCGGGACAGGCCTCTTTTGGCTACACCTTC. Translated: CASSPGQASFGYTF.

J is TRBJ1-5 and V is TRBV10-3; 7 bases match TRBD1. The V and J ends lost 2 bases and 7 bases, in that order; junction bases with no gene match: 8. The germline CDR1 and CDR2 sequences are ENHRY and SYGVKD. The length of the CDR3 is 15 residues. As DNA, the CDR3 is TGTGCCATCAGTGAGGATCCGACAGGGAGACAGCCCCAGCATTTT. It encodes CAISEDPTGRQPQHF.

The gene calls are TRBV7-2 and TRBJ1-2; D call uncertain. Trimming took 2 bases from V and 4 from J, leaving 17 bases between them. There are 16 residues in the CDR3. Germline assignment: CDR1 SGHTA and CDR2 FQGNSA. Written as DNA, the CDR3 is TGTGCCAGCAGCTTAACAACGGGTGTTGTGCGCTATGGCTACACCTTC. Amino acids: CASSLTTGVVRYGYTF.

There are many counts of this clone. CDR3 sequence (DNA): TGTGCCAGCACCCGACAGGAAAGGTCGGCCCTCCACTTT. It specifies CASTRQERSALHF. The chain couples TRBV2 to TRBJ1-6; tentative D call: TRBD1 (6 bases). Germline CDR1 and CDR2: SNHLY and FYNNEI. This CDR3 is built from 13 residues. V was cut by 7 bases and J by 14 bases, with 18 bases left in between.

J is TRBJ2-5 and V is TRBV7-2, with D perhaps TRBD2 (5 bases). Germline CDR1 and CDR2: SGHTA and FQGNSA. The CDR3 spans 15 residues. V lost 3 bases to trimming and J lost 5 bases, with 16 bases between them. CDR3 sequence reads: CASSFSGVAGETQYF. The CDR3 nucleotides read TGTGCCAGCAGCTTTTCCGGGGTAGCAGGCGAGACCCAGTACTTC.

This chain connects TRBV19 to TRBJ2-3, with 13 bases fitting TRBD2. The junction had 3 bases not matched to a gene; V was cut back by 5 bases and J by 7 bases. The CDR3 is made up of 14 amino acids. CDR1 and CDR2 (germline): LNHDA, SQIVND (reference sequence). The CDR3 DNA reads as TGTGCCAGTAGTTCGACTAGCGGGGGGTATACGCAGTATTTT. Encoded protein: CASSSTSGGYTQYF.

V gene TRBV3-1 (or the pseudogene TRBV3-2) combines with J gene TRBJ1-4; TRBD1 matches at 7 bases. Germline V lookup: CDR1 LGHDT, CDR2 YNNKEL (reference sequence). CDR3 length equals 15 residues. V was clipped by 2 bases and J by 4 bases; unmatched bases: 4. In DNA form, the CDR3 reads TGTGCCAGCAGCCAATTAGGGACAGTTAATGAAAAACTGTTTTTT. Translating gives CASSQLGTVNEKLFF.

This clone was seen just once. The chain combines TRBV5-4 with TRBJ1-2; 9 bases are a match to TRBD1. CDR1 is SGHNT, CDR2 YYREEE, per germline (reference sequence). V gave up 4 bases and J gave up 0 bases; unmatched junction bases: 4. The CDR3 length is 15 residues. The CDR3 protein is CASSPGQGTNYGYTF. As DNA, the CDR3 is TGTGCCAGCAGCCCCGGACAGGGGACTAACTATGGCTACACCTTC.

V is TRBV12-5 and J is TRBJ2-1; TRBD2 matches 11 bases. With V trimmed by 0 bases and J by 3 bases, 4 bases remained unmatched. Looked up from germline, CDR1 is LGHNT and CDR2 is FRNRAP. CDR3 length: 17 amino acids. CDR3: CASGLVIAGGVYNEQFF. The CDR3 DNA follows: TGTGCTAGTGGTTTGGTAATAGCGGGGGGGGTCTACAATGAGCAGTTCTTC.

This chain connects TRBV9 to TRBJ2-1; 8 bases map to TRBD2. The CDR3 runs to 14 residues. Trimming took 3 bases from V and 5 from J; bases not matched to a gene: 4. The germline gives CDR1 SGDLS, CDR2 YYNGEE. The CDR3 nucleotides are TGTGCCAGCAGCGCGGGGGGGGACCACAATGAGCAGTTCTTC. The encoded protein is CASSAGGDHNEQFF.

CDR3 in amino acids: CASSQAGTANEKLFF. Here the CDR3 DNA reads TGTGCCAGCAGCCAGGCGGGGACAGCTAATGAAAAACTGTTTTTT. The rearrangement uses TRBV3-1 (or the pseudogene TRBV3-2) and TRBJ1-4; 7 nucleotides agree with TRBD1. CDR3 size: 15 residues. V gave up 3 bases and J gave up 3 bases; unmatched junction bases: 4. CDR1 and CDR2 from the germline V gene are LGHDT and YNNKEL (reference sequence).

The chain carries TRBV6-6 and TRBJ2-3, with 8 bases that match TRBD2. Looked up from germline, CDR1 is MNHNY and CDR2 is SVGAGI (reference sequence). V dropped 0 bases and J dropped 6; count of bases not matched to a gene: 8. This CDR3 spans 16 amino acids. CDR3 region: CASSYSISGDGDTQYF. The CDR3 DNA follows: TGTGCCAGCAGTTACTCGATTAGCGGGGACGGGGATACGCAGTATTTT.

CDR3 sequence reads: CSVGVGAQGEQFF. CDR3 in DNA: TGCAGCGTTGGGGTAGGGGCCCAGGGTGAGCAGTTCTTC. V is TRBV29-1 and J is TRBJ2-1, with D perhaps matching TRBD1 (5 bases). This CDR3 is built from 13 residues. Germline V lookup: CDR1 SQVTM, CDR2 ANQGSEA. Trimming left V 4 bases short and J 9 bases short, with 16 bases between.

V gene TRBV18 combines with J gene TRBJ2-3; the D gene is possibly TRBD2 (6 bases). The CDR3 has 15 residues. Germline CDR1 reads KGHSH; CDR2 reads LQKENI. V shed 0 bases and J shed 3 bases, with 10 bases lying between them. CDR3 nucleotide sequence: TGTGCCAGCTCACCACCGCAACTAGCTACAGATACGCAGTATTTT. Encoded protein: CASSPPQLATDTQYF.

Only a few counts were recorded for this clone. In nucleotides, the CDR3 is TGTGCCAGTGGCGGGACAGCTCAGCCCCAGCATTTT. As protein: CASGGTAQPQHF. The chain recombines TRBV19 with TRBJ1-5; 7 positions match TRBD1. The CDR3 is 12 residues long. CDR1 LNHDA and CDR2 SQIVND come from the germline V gene (reference sequence). The V gene end was trimmed by 8 bases and the J gene end by 6 bases; junction bases not matched to a gene: 4.

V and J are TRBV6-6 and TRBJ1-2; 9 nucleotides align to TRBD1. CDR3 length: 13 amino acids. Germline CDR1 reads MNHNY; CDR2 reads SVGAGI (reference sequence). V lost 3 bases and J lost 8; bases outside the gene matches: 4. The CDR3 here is CASSYTTGGGYTF. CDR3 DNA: TGTGCCAGCAGTTATACGACAGGGGGGGGCTACACCTTC.

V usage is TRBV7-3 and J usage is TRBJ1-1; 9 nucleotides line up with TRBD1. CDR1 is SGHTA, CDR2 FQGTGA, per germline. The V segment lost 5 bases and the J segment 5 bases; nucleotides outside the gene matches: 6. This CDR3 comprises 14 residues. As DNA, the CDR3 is TGTGCCAGCAGCGCGGGACAGGGCGGGACTGAAGCTTTCTTT. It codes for CASSAGQGGTEAFF. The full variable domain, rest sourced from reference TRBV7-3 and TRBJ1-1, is GAGVSQTPSNKVTEKGKYVELRCDPISGHTALYWYRQSLGQGPEFLIYFQGTGAADDSGLPNDRFFAVRPEGSVSTLKIQRTERGDSAVYLCASSAGQGGTEAFFGQGTRLTVV.

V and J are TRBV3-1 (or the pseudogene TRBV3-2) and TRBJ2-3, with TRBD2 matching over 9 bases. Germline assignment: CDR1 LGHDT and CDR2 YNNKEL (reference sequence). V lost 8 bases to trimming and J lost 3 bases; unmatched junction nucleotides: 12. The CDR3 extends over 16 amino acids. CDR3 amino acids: CASARVGGGATDTQYF. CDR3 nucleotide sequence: TGTGCCAGCGCCAGGGTCGGCGGGGGGGCAACAGATACGCAGTATTTT.

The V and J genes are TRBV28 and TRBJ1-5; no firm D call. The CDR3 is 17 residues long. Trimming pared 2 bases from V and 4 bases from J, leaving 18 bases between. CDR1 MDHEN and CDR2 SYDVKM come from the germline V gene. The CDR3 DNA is TGTGCCAGCAGTTTAGGGGATGGCGGGGAAGGGAATCAGCCCCAGCATTTT. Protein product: CASSLGDGGEGNQPQHF.

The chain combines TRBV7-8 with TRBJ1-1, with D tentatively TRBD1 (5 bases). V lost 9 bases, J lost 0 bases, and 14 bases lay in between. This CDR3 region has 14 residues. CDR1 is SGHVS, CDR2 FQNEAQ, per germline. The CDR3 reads CASQGSLMNTEAFF. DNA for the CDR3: TGTGCCAGTCAGGGTTCTCTAATGAACACTGAAGCTTTCTTT.

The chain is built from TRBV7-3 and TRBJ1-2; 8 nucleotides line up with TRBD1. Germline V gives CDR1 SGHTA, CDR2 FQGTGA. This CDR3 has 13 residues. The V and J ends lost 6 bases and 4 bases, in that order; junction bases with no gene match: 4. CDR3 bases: TGTGCCAGCAGAAAGGACAGGGTCTATGGCTACACCTTC. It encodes CASRKDRVYGYTF.

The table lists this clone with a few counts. The CDR3 here is CASRLGTSNYGYTF. The CDR3, as DNA: TGTGCCAGCAGACTCGGGACATCCAACTATGGCTACACCTTC. J is TRBJ1-2 and V is TRBV2, with D tentatively TRBD1 (6 bases). The CDR3 has 14 amino acids. Trimming shortened V by 6 bases and J by 2 bases, and 13 bases separated the two germline ends. Germline CDR1 is SNHLY and CDR2 is FYNNEI.

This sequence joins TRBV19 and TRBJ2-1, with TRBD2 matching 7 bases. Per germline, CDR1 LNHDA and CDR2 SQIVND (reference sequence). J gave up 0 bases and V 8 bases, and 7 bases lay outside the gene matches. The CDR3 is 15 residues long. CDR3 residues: CASLPGGGSYNEQFF. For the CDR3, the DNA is TGTGCCAGTCTGCCCGGCGGGGGCTCCTACAATGAGCAGTTCTTC.

The CDR3 region has the DNA TGTGCCAGCAGCTTGGCAGGGCCAGATACGCAGTATTTT. Protein product: CASSLAGPDTQYF. V is TRBV5-6 and J is TRBJ2-3; D perhaps matches TRBD1 (5 bases). CDR1 and CDR2 from the germline V gene are SGHDT and YYEEEE. V was cut by 0 bases and J by 4 bases, with 6 bases left in between. CDR3 length: 13 amino acids.

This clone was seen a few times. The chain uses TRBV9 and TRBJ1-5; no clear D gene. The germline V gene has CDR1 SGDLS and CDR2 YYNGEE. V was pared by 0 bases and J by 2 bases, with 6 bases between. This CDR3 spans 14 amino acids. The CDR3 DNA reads TGTGCCAGCAGCGTAGATTCTGGCAATCAGCCCCAGCATTTT. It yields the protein CASSVDSGNQPQHF.

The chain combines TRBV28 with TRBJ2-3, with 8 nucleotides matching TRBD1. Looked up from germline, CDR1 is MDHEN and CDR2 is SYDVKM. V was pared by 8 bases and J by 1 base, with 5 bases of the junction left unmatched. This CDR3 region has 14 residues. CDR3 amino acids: CASYGGQGTDTQYF. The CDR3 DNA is TGTGCCAGCTATGGGGGACAGGGCACAGATACGCAGTATTTT.

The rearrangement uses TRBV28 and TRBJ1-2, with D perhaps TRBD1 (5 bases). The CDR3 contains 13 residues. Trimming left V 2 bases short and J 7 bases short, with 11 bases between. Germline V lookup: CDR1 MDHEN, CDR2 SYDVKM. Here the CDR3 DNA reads TGTGCCAGCAGTTTACCCGGACAAACTGGCTACACCTTC. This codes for CASSLPGQTGYTF.

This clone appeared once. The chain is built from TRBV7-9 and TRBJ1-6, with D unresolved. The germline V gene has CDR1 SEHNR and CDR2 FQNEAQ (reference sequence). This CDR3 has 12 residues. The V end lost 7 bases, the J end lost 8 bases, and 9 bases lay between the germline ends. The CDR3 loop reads CASTLSDSPLHF. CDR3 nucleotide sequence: TGTGCCAGCACCCTGTCGGATTCACCCCTCCACTTT.

CDR3 nucleotides: TGTGCCAGTACCTACGGGAGCAACTATGGCTACACCTTC. Translating it yields CASTYGSNYGYTF. The chain links TRBV6-5 to TRBJ1-2; D is uncertain. The CDR3 is 13 amino acids. Germline V gives CDR1 MNHEY, CDR2 SVGAGI. V gave up 9 bases and J gave up 2 bases, with 13 bases separating them.

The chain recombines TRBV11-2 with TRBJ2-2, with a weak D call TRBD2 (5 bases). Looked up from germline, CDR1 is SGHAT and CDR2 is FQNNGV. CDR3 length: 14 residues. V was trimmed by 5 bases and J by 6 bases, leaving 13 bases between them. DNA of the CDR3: TGTGCCAGCAGCCACGTGAGGGTATCCGGGGAGCTGTTTTTT. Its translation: CASSHVRVSGELFF.